The 20 T cell receptor beta chains below all came from one sample that was sequenced in a study of OX40 agonist ivuxolimab in advanced cancers. The assay was immunoSEQ multiplex PCR, and TCRdb's table has in-frame clones only and misses some. The table lists some 15,000 clones, 80% to 90% of them singletons. The sequencing here drew on CD4+ or CD8+ T cells sorted from blood, taken in a trial of the OX40 agonist ivuxolimab. The receptors derive from an adult with an advanced solid tumor such as melanoma, head and neck, liver or kidney cancer.

This chain connects TRBV13 to TRBJ1-2; 9 bases fit TRBD1. Per the germline V gene, CDR1 is PRHDT and CDR2 is FYEKMQ (reference sequence). Trimming cost V 5 bases and J 3 bases; bases outside gene matches: 10. The CDR3 length is 16 residues. The CDR3 region is CASSDVTGTGYYGYTF. CDR3 nucleotide sequence: TGTGCCAGCAGCGACGTTACCGGGACAGGGTACTATGGCTACACCTTC.

This clone came up once. The J gene is TRBJ1-2, the V gene TRBV7-9; D not certain. The CDR3 runs 14 residues. CDR1 and CDR2 from the germline V gene are SEHNR and FQNEAQ (reference sequence). The germline V and J ends were trimmed by 3 bases and 0 bases, with 8 bases remaining between them. CDR3 in DNA: TGTGCCAGCAGCTTTCCGAGCCCTAACTATGGCTACACCTTC. Translating gives CASSFPSPNYGYTF.

This chain uses TRBV11-2 with TRBJ2-7; 10 positions agree with TRBD1. The CDR3 contains 16 residues. After removal of 0 bases from V and 4 bases from J, the junction contained 6 bases not matched to a gene. Germline lookup yields CDR1 SGHAT and CDR2 FQNNGV. Here the CDR3 reads CASSLEISDRGYEQYF. The CDR3, as DNA: TGTGCCAGCAGCTTAGAGATCTCGGACAGGGGGTACGAGCAGTACTTC. The variable domain in full, with the rest retrieved from reference TRBV11-2 and TRBJ2-7, is EAGVAQSPRYKIIEKRQSVAFWCNPISGHATLYWYQQILGQGPKLLIQFQNNGVVDDSQLPKDRFSAERLKGVDSTLKIQPAKLEDSAVYLCASSLEISDRGYEQYFGPGTRLTVT.

V is TRBV4-3 and J is TRBJ2-7; 9 positions match TRBD1. CDR1 is LGHNA, CDR2 YSLEER, per germline. This CDR3 spans 16 amino acids. The junction had 6 bases not matched to a gene; V was cut back by 1 base and J by 2 bases. DNA of the CDR3: TGCGCCAGCAGCCAAGGGCCCGGGACAGGGACCTACGAGCAGTACTTC. Translation: CASSQGPGTGTYEQYF.

The chain combines TRBV10-2 with TRBJ2-7; 7 bases are a match to TRBD2. The CDR3 loop spans 12 amino acids. V gave up 5 bases and J gave up 3 bases; unmatched junction bases: 1. The V gene's germline CDR1 is WSHSY and CDR2 SAAADI. CDR3 sequence reads: CASSSSGYEQYF. As DNA, the CDR3 is TGCGCCAGCAGTTCTAGCGGCTACGAGCAGTACTTC.

The chain has TRBV10-2 and TRBJ2-1, with 8 positions matching TRBD2. J was trimmed by 0 bases and V by 8 bases; bases with no gene match: 15. Germline V gene sequence: CDR1 WSHSY, CDR2 SAAADI. This CDR3 has 18 amino acids. The CDR3 DNA sequence: TGCGCCAGCCTGACCGGGACTAGACTTATTAGCTCCTACAATGAGCAGTTCTTC. Its translation is CASLTGTRLISSYNEQFF.

About this clone: The identical CDR3 is also encoded by other nucleotide sequences in the sample. The V gene is TRBV29-1, the J gene TRBJ1-1, with 8 positions matching TRBD1. Germline trimming cut 7 bases from V and 1 base from J; bases unmatched to any gene: 5. This CDR3 contains 13 residues. In germline, CDR1 is SQVTM, CDR2 ANQGSEA. In DNA form, the CDR3 reads TGCAGCGCTCGGCAGGGGGCGAACACTGAAGCTTTCTTT. Protein product: CSARQGANTEAFF.

This chain uses TRBV15 with TRBJ2-7; 12 bases are a match to TRBD2. Germline loops: CDR1 LNHNV, CDR2 YYDKDF (reference sequence). Losses at the gene ends were 0 bases for V and 6 bases for J; bases not matched to a gene: 6. The CDR3 is made up of 16 amino acids. This CDR3 reads CATSRDGGLAGLEQYF. As DNA, the CDR3 is TGTGCCACCAGCAGAGATGGGGGACTAGCGGGCCTCGAGCAGTACTTC.

The chain uses TRBV7-8 and TRBJ2-2; D remains ambiguous. Per germline, CDR1 SGHVS and CDR2 FQNEAQ. With 7 bases removed from V and 5 bases from J, the gap between germline ends came to 17 bases. The CDR3 has 15 residues. The CDR3 loop reads CASIGRVSGTGELFF. The CDR3 DNA sequence: TGTGCCAGCATCGGTAGGGTGTCTGGGACCGGGGAGCTGTTTTTT.

This clone was detected a few times. The V call is TRBV7-3, the J call TRBJ2-3; TRBD2 matches at 11 bases. Trimming removed 4 bases from V and 4 bases from J; junction bases left unmatched: 7. Per the germline V gene, CDR1 is SGHTA and CDR2 is FQGTGA. CDR3 size: 16 residues. CDR3: CASSSPLAGGADTQYF. In nucleotides, the CDR3 is TGTGCCAGCAGCTCGCCTTTAGCGGGGGGGGCAGATACGCAGTATTTT.

The gene calls are TRBV6-1 and TRBJ1-1; D is unclear. Germline CDR1 and CDR2: MNHNS and SASEGT. Trimming took 2 bases from V and 7 from J, leaving 11 bases between them. This CDR3 has 13 residues. Here the CDR3 DNA reads TGTGCCAGCAGTGAAATGGAGGTTGATGAAGCTTTCTTT. Translation gives CASSEMEVDEAFF.

The chain is built from TRBV2 and TRBJ2-7; 7 bases align to TRBD1. Per germline, CDR1 SNHLY and CDR2 FYNNEI. The CDR3 runs to 16 residues. V was pared by 9 bases and J by 5 bases, with 19 bases of the junction left unmatched. CDR3 amino acids: CASTNPGQLPPNEQYF. The CDR3 DNA follows: TGTGCCAGTACCAACCCGGGACAGCTACCTCCTAACGAGCAGTACTTC.

The CDR3 loop reads CASSGTTMNTEAFF. The DNA of the CDR3 is TGTGCCAGTAGCGGGACAACCATGAACACTGAAGCTTTCTTT. The chain couples TRBV19 to TRBJ1-1; D might be TRBD1 (6 bases). The CDR3 runs 14 residues. Germline V lookup: CDR1 LNHDA, CDR2 SQIVND (reference sequence). The ends were cut back, 6 bases at V and 0 bases at J, with 11 bases in the middle.

The V call is TRBV4-3, the J call TRBJ1-5, with TRBD1 as a possible D gene (6 bases). Per the germline V gene, CDR1 is LGHNA and CDR2 is YSLEER. The CDR3 has 16 residues. The germline V and J ends were trimmed by 0 bases and 7 bases, with 16 bases remaining between them. The CDR3 loop reads CASSQDGLGGDQPQHF. As DNA, the CDR3 is TGCGCCAGCAGCCAAGATGGGTTAGGGGGTGACCAGCCCCAGCATTTT.

The V call is TRBV7-8, the J call TRBJ2-2, with D perhaps assigned TRBD1 or TRBD2 (5 bases each). This CDR3 comprises 15 residues. The V and J ends lost 1 base and 5 bases respectively, with 11 bases between them. Germline CDR1 is SGHVS and CDR2 is FQNEAQ. The CDR3 coding sequence is TGTGCCAGCAGCTTAGTTCGGGGACGGACCGGGGAGCTGTTTTTT. This translates into CASSLVRGRTGELFF.

This sequence joins TRBV13 and TRBJ2-7; D unclear. Germline V gene lookup returns CDR1 PRHDT and CDR2 FYEKMQ (reference sequence). Trimming stripped 0 bases from V and 3 bases from J, with 6 bases between. The CDR3 is made up of 13 amino acids. In nucleotides, the CDR3 is TGTGCCAGCAGCTTAGGGCAGTACTACGAGCAGTACTTC. Encoded protein: CASSLGQYYEQYF.

This clone was counted a single time. The V and J genes are TRBV5-4 and TRBJ2-5, with 11 bases matching TRBD2. Germline CDR1 reads SGHNT; CDR2 reads YYREEE (reference sequence). The CDR3 loop spans 14 amino acids. V lost 7 bases, J lost 0 bases, and 2 bases stayed unmatched. The CDR3, as DNA: TGTGCCAGCCGTAGCGGGGGGGACCAAGAGACCCAGTACTTC. Encoded protein: CASRSGGDQETQYF.

The chain joins TRBV4-3 to TRBJ2-1, with TRBD2 matching 14 bases. CDR3 length: 17 residues. The germline CDR1 and CDR2 sequences are LGHNA and YSLEER. Trimming took 3 bases from V and 6 from J; bases not matched to a gene: 7. The CDR3 sequence: CASSHREGLAGVNEQFF. The CDR3 DNA reads as TGCGCCAGCAGCCACCGGGAGGGACTAGCGGGAGTCAATGAGCAGTTCTTC.

This chain joins TRBV28 and TRBJ2-7; a possible D gene is TRBD1 (6 bases). Trimming took 3 bases from V and 2 from J, leaving 14 bases between them. The CDR3 length is 15 residues. Looked up from germline, CDR1 is MDHEN and CDR2 is SYDVKM. The CDR3 nucleotides are TGTGCCAGCAGTTTTGGGCAGGGGCTTACCTACGAGCAGTACTTC. Encoded protein: CASSFGQGLTYEQYF.

The chain joins TRBV28 to TRBJ2-4; 9 positions match TRBD2. This CDR3 has 16 residues. After removal of 7 bases from V and 0 bases from J, the junction contained 7 bases not matched to a gene. Germline V gene sequence: CDR1 MDHEN, CDR2 SYDVKM. In DNA, the CDR3 is TGTGCCAGCACGCCGCTAGCGGGGATAGCCAAAAACATTCAGTACTTC. This codes for CASTPLAGIAKNIQYF.